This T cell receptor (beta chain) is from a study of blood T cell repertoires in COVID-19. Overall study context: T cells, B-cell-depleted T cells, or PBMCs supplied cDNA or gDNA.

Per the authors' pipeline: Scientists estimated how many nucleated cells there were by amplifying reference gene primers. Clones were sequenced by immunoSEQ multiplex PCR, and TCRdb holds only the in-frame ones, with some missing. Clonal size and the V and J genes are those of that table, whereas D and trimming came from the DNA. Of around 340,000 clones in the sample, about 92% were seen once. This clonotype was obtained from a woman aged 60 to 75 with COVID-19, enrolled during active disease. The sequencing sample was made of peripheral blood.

This CDR3 reads CASSRGDTFYEQYF. The CDR3 DNA reads as TGTGCCAGTAGTAGAGGGGACACCTTCTACGAGCAGTACTTC. V gene TRBV19 combines with J gene TRBJ2-7; TRBD1 might be the D (6 bases). The germline CDR1 and CDR2 sequences are LNHDA and SQIVND (reference sequence). The CDR3 length is 14 residues. V was trimmed by 4 bases and J by 3 bases, leaving 13 bases between them.